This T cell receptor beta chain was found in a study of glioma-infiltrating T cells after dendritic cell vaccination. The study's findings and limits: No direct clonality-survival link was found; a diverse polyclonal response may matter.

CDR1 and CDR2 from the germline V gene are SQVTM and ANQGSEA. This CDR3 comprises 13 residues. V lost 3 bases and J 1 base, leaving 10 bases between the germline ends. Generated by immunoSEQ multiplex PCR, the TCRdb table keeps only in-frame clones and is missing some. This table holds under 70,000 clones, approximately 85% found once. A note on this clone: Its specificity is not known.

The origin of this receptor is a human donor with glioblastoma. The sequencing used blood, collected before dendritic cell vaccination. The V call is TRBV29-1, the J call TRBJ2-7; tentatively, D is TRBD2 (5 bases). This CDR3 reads CSVDGRESYEQYF. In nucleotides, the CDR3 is TGCAGCGTTGATGGTAGGGAGTCCTACGAGCAGTACTTC.